This is a list of T cell receptor beta chains from one sample in a study of blood T cells in healthy people across ages. MiXCR, applied by TCRdb to the 5' RACE reads, yields one record per CDR3 protein. The sample has approximately 730,000 distinct CDR3 sequences, roughly 50% seen once. The sample consisted of blood. All receptors come from a man older than 75 in good health. CDR3s include the opening cysteine and the closing phenylalanine or tryptophan. D genes are given only for firm matches. Rows give clone size only sometimes, using once, few, many, or a class for an expanded clone.

abundance	d_gene	j_gene	v_gene	CDR3nt	CDR3aa
.	.	TRBJ1-1	TRBV3-1	TGTGCCAGCAGCCAAGATGGTACTAATCGCGCTTTCTTT	CASSQDGTNRAFF
.	.	TRBJ2-7	TRBV5-1	TGCGCCAGCAGCGCAAACAGGGCTGGGGCTCCGAGGGAGCAGTACTTC	CASSANRAGAPREQYF
.	TRBD2	TRBJ2-1	TRBV6-6	TGTGCCAGCAGCTTTGGAAGCGGGAGAGGAGGGTGGGGTGAGCAGTTCTTC	CASSFGSGRGGWGEQFF
.	TRBD1	TRBJ2-1	TRBV27	TGTGCCAGCAGTTCGGACAGGGGTGACTACAATGAGCAGTTCTTC	CASSSDRGDYNEQFF
many	.	TRBJ2-4	TRBV20-1	TGCAGTGCTAGAGATCTCTCGGGGAAAAACATTCAGTACTTC	CSARDLSGKNIQYF
.	TRBD1	TRBJ1-2	TRBV5-6	TGTGCCAGCAGCTTTGCATCAGGGGGTGGCTACACCTTC	CASSFASGGGYTF
.	.	TRBJ1-6	TRBV14	TGTGCCAGCAGCCGCGACTATCAAAATTCACCCCTCCACTTT	CASSRDYQNSPLHF
few	TRBD1	TRBJ1-2	TRBV7-2	TGTGCCAGCAGCCCCGGACAGGGGAGGGGCTATGGCTACACCTTC	CASSPGQGRGYGYTF
.	TRBD1	TRBJ1-4	TRBV24-1	TGTGCCACCAGTGATCGACAGGGGAGAAAACTGTTTTTT	CATSDRQGRKLFF
.	TRBD2	TRBJ2-3	TRBV7-2	TGTGCCAGCAGATATGGGACTAGCGGGAGGCAGGGATACGCGTATTTT	CASRYGTSGRQGYAYF
few	TRBD2	TRBJ2-1	TRBV20-1	TGCAGTGCTGGGTCCGGGAGGGCCTTAAGCGATGAGCAGTTCTTC	CSAGSGRALSDEQFF
.	.	TRBJ1-2	TRBV5-4	TGTGCCAGCAGCGATTCGGCAGACTCCCCTGACTATGGCTACACCTTC	CASSDSADSPDYGYTF
.	TRBD2	TRBJ2-1	TRBV20-1	TGCAGTGCTAGGGGGAGGGCCTACAATGAGCAGTTCTTC	CSARGRAYNEQFF
once	TRBD2	TRBJ2-1	TRBV7-8	TGTGCCAGCAGCTGGGGACTAGCGGGAGTGTCCAATGAGCAGTTCTTC	CASSWGLAGVSNEQFF
few	.	TRBJ2-3	TRBV5-1	TGCGCCAGCAGCCCGGGGGACACAACAGATACGCAGTATTTT	CASSPGDTTDTQYF
.	TRBD1	TRBJ1-2	TRBV4-2	TGTGCCAGCAGCCAAGCGCCGGGACAGAGGGAAGGCTACACCTTC	CASSQAPGQREGYTF
.	.	TRBJ2-5	TRBV5-1	TGCGCCAGCAGCTTGGAGCTCCTCCGAGAGACCCAGTACTTC	CASSLELLRETQYF
few	.	TRBJ1-1	TRBV6-6	TGTGCCAGCAGTTTCAGGGGTGCGAACACTGAAGCTTTCTTT	CASSFRGANTEAFF
.	.	TRBJ2-5	TRBV5-1	TGCGCCAGCAGCCTAGGACGTCCGAGAACTTTACAAGAGACCCAGTACTTC	CASSLGRPRTLQETQYF
.	.	TRBJ1-2	TRBV2	TGTGCCAGCAGTGAAGGGGGAAGAGTAACGGCTAACTATGGCTACACCTTC	CASSEGGRVTANYGYTF
.	.	TRBJ2-1	TRBV11-3	TGTGCCAGCAGCTTAGGGACTGCCTTTAATGAGCAGTTCTTC	CASSLGTAFNEQFF
.	.	TRBJ2-7	TRBV20-1	TGCAGTGCTAGAGATGGGCGGGATCCTTACTACGAGCAGTACTTC	CSARDGRDPYYEQYF
.	TRBD2	TRBJ2-5	TRBV6-1	TGTGCCAGCAGTGGAAGGCTAGCGGCACAAGAGACCCAGTACTTC	CASSGRLAAQETQYF
few	.	TRBJ2-7	TRBV5-1	TGCGCCAGCAGCTTGGAAGGAGGGACCTACGAGCAGTACTTC	CASSLEGGTYEQYF
.	.	TRBJ2-3	TRBV5-1	TGCGCCAGCAGGATCGAGCGTGCAGGGCCTAGCACAGATACGCAGTATTTT	CASRIERAGPSTDTQYF
.	.	TRBJ2-1	TRBV5-6	TGTGCCAGCAGCTTCGATTCCGGGAGAGGTCACAATGAGCAGTTCTTC	CASSFDSGRGHNEQFF
few	.	TRBJ2-7	TRBV7-9	TGTGCCAGCAGCTTTCCCGGAGAACCCTACGAGCAGTACTTC	CASSFPGEPYEQYF
.	.	TRBJ2-5	TRBV11-2	TGTGCCAGCAGCTACCAGACAGGATACCAAGAGACCCAGTACTTC	CASSYQTGYQETQYF
.	.	TRBJ2-4	TRBV10-3	TGTGCCATCAGTGAGTCGGGGCCGGGTAAACCTACGGGGGAGCAGTACTTC	CAISESGPGKPTGEQYF
.	TRBD2	TRBJ2-5	TRBV2	TGTGCCAGCGGGAAACTAGCGGGAGCCCAGGAGACCCAGTACTTC	CASGKLAGAQETQYF
.	TRBD1	TRBJ2-5	TRBV7-9	TGTGCCAGCAGCTCTGACAGGGCCAGCGGCCTCAATTTGGGGGAGCAGTACTTC	CASSSDRASGLNLGEQYF
.	.	TRBJ1-2	TRBV7-6	TGTGCCAGCAGTCATCTGCGGTGGAGGGATGGCTACACCTTC	CASSHLRWRDGYTF
few	.	TRBJ2-7	TRBV4-2	TGTGCCAGCAGCCAAGATCGTGGGCAGTCCTACGAGCAGTACTTC	CASSQDRGQSYEQYF
.	.	TRBJ2-7	TRBV7-8	TGTGCCAGCAGCCCAAACAGGGGGCGGAGGCTAGCGGGAGTCTACGAGCAGTACTTC	CASSPNRGRRLAGVYEQYF
few	.	TRBJ2-4	TRBV27	TGTGCCAGCAGTTCAGGGGAGCTAGCCAAAAACATTCAGTACTTC	CASSSGELAKNIQYF
.	.	TRBJ1-2	TRBV20-1	TGCAGTGCTAGAGCCCGAGACGTATATGGCTACACCTTC	CSARARDVYGYTF
.	.	TRBJ1-1	TRBV28	TGTGCCAGCAGGTTCAGGGGCTTTAACACTGAAGCTTTCTTT	CASRFRGFNTEAFF
few	.	TRBJ1-2	TRBV5-1	TGCGCCAGCAGCTTGGCGGGAAAGGTGAACTATGGCTACACCTTC	CASSLAGKVNYGYTF
.	.	TRBJ2-7	TRBV2	TGTGCCAGCAAGTCCCCAGCGGCCTACGAGCAGTACTTC	CASKSPAAYEQYF
many	.	TRBJ1-2	TRBV24-1	TGTGCCACCAGTGATCGAGGCTATGGCTACACCTTC	CATSDRGYGYTF
.	TRBD2	TRBJ2-1	TRBV27	TGTGCCAGCGGGACTAGCCCCTTTTACAATGAGCAGTTCTTC	CASGTSPFYNEQFF
.	TRBD1	TRBJ1-5	TRBV6-1	TGTGCCAGCAGCGGACAGGTTAGCAATCAGCCCCAGCATTTT	CASSGQVSNQPQHF
.	.	TRBJ2-6	TRBV2	TGTGCCAGCAAGGGATGGGCCAACGTCCTGACTTTC	CASKGWANVLTF
.	.	TRBJ2-7	TRBV3-1	TGTGCCAGCAGCCAGAGGTGGGGGCCCTACGAGCAGTACTTC	CASSQRWGPYEQYF
once	TRBD1	TRBJ2-7	TRBV6-6	TGTGCCAGCAGTTACTCGACAGGGGCCGGCGAGCAGTACTTC	CASSYSTGAGEQYF
few	.	TRBJ1-4	TRBV7-6	TGTGCCAGCAGCGCGATAGGCGGGGTAAATGAAAAACTGTTTTTT	CASSAIGGVNEKLFF
.	.	TRBJ1-4	TRBV6-1	TGTGCCAGCTGTCGGGCAGGGCGTCGGTGGACTAATGAAAAACTGTTTTTT	CASCRAGRRWTNEKLFF
.	.	TRBJ1-3	TRBV25-1	TGTGCCAGCAGTCGATCGGGATTCTCTGGAAACACCATATATTTT	CASSRSGFSGNTIYF
.	.	TRBJ1-1	TRBV6-5	TGTGCCAGCAGTTACTCCGAAGGGATAACTGAAGCTTTCTTT	CASSYSEGITEAFF